Listed below are T cell receptor beta chains from one sample, sequenced in a study of post-analysis software for immune sequencing data. Using its own MiXCR run on the PCR reads, TCRdb lists one record per CDR3 protein. The sample holds 700,000 to 800,000 distinct CDR3 sequences, 25% to 30% seen once. Specimen: blood. Receptors were obtained from a girl between 10 and 17 years old with multiple sclerosis. CDR3s include the opening cysteine and the closing phenylalanine or tryptophan. Fields, in order: CDR3 length, clone size, D gene, J gene, V gene, CDR3 protein, CDR3 DNA. The D gene is left open where the match is weak. Clone sizes are given selectively: once, few, many, or a class where the clone is expanded.

14 few TRBD1 TRBJ2-7 TRBV7-2 CASRRQGAGYKQYF TGTGCCAGCAGGAGACAGGGGGCCGGCTACAAGCAGTACTTC
15 NA NA TRBJ2-3 TRBV20-1 CSTSGQALGTDTQYF TGCAGTACTAGTGGCCAAGCGCTGGGCACAGATACGCAGTATTTT
13 NA TRBD2 TRBJ2-3 TRBV12-3/TRBV12-4 CASRRGGIDAQYF TGTGCCAGCAGGCGGGGGGGAATAGATGCGCAGTATTTT
15 NA NA TRBJ2-3 TRBV5-1 CVSSLAGRGADTQYF TGCGTCAGCAGCTTGGCCGGCAGGGGAGCAGATACGCAGTATTTT
13 NA TRBD1 TRBJ1-2 TRBV29-1 CSVVGGGFYGYTF TGCAGCGTTGTTGGAGGGGGCTTCTATGGCTACACCTTC
15 many TRBD2 TRBJ2-5 TRBV6-5 CASSPGLAGAETQYF TGTGCCAGCAGCCCCGGACTAGCGGGAGCCGAGACCCAGTACTTC
13 NA NA TRBJ1-2 TRBV27 CASSLSESTGYTF TGTGCCAGCAGTTTATCGGAGAGCACTGGCTACACCTTC
14 NA NA TRBJ2-1 TRBV20-1 CSATPAENHNEQFF TGCAGTGCCACCCCAGCGGAGAACCACAATGAGCAGTTCTTC
14 NA NA TRBJ1-5 TRBV24-1 CATSDHGPGKPQHF TGTGCCACCAGTGACCATGGACCGGGTAAACCCCAGCATTTT
14 NA NA TRBJ2-1 TRBV20-1 CSAGKETGYNEQFF TGCAGTGCGGGCAAGGAGACAGGTTACAATGAGCAGTTCTTC
18 few TRBD1 TRBJ1-2 TRBV20-1 CSASPGVPGGAGVSGYTF TGCAGTGCTAGCCCGGGAGTGCCAGGGGGCGCCGGGGTCTCTGGCTACACCTTC
16 NA TRBD2 TRBJ2-7 TRBV3-1 CASSRGLAGGYNEQYF TGTGCCAGCAGCCGCGGACTAGCGGGAGGGTACAATGAGCAGTACTTC
12 few NA TRBJ2-3 TRBV12-5 CASGTLLDTQYF TGTGCTAGTGGTACATTACTAGATACGCAGTATTTT
14 few TRBD1 TRBJ2-7 TRBV6-2/TRBV6-3 CASRLPGQPYEQYF TGTGCCAGCAGACTGCCGGGACAGCCCTACGAGCAGTACTTC
15 NA NA TRBJ1-5 TRBV7-9 CASTNAGLSNQPQHF TGTGCCAGCACCAACGCCGGGCTTAGCAATCAGCCCCAGCATTTT
16 few NA TRBJ2-1 TRBV4-1 CASSPDIDRSYNEQFF TGCGCCAGCAGCCCAGACATCGATCGCTCCTACAATGAGCAGTTCTTC
14 few TRBD2 TRBJ2-3 TRBV5-1 CASNAAGVGDTQYF TGCGCCAGCAACGCAGCGGGAGTTGGGGATACGCAGTATTTT
16 few TRBD1 TRBJ2-1 TRBV7-8 CASSSTDRGSYNEQFF TGTGCCAGCAGCTCCACTGACAGGGGCTCCTACAATGAGCAGTTCTTC
13 many NA TRBJ2-7 TRBV10-3 CAISESPGYEQYF TGTGCCATCAGTGAGTCACCGGGTTACGAGCAGTACTTC
13 few NA TRBJ2-7 TRBV2 CASTQGRAYEQYF TGTGCCAGCACCCAGGGACGGGCCTACGAGCAGTACTTC
15 NA NA TRBJ2-7 TRBV10-3 CAISDRDKISYEQYF TGTGCCATCAGTGATCGGGACAAAATCTCCTACGAGCAGTACTTC
15 NA NA TRBJ1-4 TRBV15 CATSRDRGANEKLFF TGTGCCACCAGCAGAGATCGAGGAGCTAATGAAAAACTGTTTTTT
13 few NA TRBJ2-5 TRBV6-5 CASSYLGGETQYF TGTGCCAGCAGTTACTTGGGGGGAGAGACCCAGTACTTC
13 NA NA TRBJ2-5 TRBV13 CASSPAFGGTQYF TGTGCCAGCAGCCCGGCGTTCGGAGGGACCCAGTACTTC
13 NA TRBD2 TRBJ2-5 TRBV10-3 CAISGGGEETQYF TGTGCCATCAGTGGGGGAGGGGAGGAGACCCAGTACTTC
14 NA TRBD1 TRBJ2-1 TRBV29-1 CSVNRGPAYNEQFF TGCAGCGTAAACAGGGGCCCAGCCTACAATGAGCAGTTCTTC
15 few NA TRBJ1-4 TRBV7-9 CASSPSGPINEKLFF TGTGCCAGCAGCCCATCGGGGCCGATTAATGAAAAACTGTTTTTT
16 NA NA TRBJ1-2 TRBV5-1 CASSSREWNPGYGYTF TGCGCCAGCAGCTCGCGGGAGTGGAACCCCGGGTATGGCTACACCTTC
15 few TRBD2 TRBJ2-1 TRBV6-2/TRBV6-3 CASSASSGRVNEQFF TGTGCCAGCAGTGCTTCTAGCGGGAGAGTCAATGAGCAGTTCTTC
17 NA NA TRBJ1-2 TRBV7-2 CASSLGDPRQLDYGYTF TGTGCCAGCAGCTTAGGGGACCCCCGACAGCTAGACTATGGCTACACCTTC
14 NA NA TRBJ1-1 TRBV5-8 CASRKRQGNTEAFF TGTGCCAGCAGGAAAAGGCAGGGGAACACTGAAGCTTTCTTT
15 once NA TRBJ2-5 TRBV5-1 CASSLMGRYQETQYF TGCGCCAGCAGCCTGATGGGACGGTACCAAGAGACCCAGTACTTC
13 few NA TRBJ1-2 TRBV11-2 CASSILSGVGYTF TGTGCCAGCAGCATACTTTCAGGTGTTGGCTACACCTTC
15 NA TRBD2 TRBJ2-1 TRBV24-1 CATSDAGTSLGEQFF TGTGCCACCAGTGACGCCGGGACTAGTCTTGGTGAGCAGTTCTTC
17 few NA TRBJ2-1 TRBV9 CASSPPAVIGLYNEQFF TGTGCCAGCAGCCCCCCAGCCGTGATTGGCCTCTACAATGAGCAGTTCTTC
18 NA TRBD2 TRBJ2-1 TRBV7-9 CASSITGTSGSSYNEQFF TGTGCCAGCAGCATCACCGGGACTAGCGGGAGCTCCTACAATGAGCAGTTCTTC
15 NA TRBD1 TRBJ1-1 TRBV6-5 CASSYGYRGRTEAFF TGTGCCAGCAGTTACGGATACAGGGGGCGCACTGAAGCTTTCTTT
17 few TRBD2 TRBJ2-1 TRBV20-1 CSARDGTSGFFYNEQFF TGCAGTGCTAGAGACGGGACTAGCGGGTTCTTCTACAATGAGCAGTTCTTC
13 few NA TRBJ2-5 TRBV20-1 CSARGPYQETQYF TGCAGTGCTAGAGGGCCTTACCAAGAGACCCAGTACTTC
15 NA NA TRBJ1-4 TRBV15 CATSRATATNEKLFF TGTGCCACCAGCAGAGCTACTGCAACTAATGAAAAACTGTTTTTT
13 NA NA TRBJ2-5 TRBV5-1 CASGPGPRETQYF TGCGCCAGCGGACCCGGGCCCCGCGAGACCCAGTACTTC
15 NA NA TRBJ2-7 TRBV7-2 CASSGQDSHSYEQYF TGTGCCAGCAGCGGGCAGGACTCACACTCCTACGAGCAGTACTTC
17 few TRBD1 TRBJ1-2 TRBV5-1 CASSLRGPGQGAYGYTF TGCGCCAGCAGCTTGAGGGGGCCGGGACAGGGGGCCTATGGCTACACCTTC
16 many TRBD1 TRBJ2-6 TRBV6-2/TRBV6-3 CASRRTGGSGANVLTF TGTGCCAGCAGGCGGACAGGGGGCTCTGGGGCCAACGTCCTGACTTTC
14 few TRBD2 TRBJ2-7 TRBV2 CANSGRGFKYEQYF TGTGCCAATAGCGGGAGGGGATTTAAGTACGAGCAGTACTTC
15 NA NA TRBJ2-7 TRBV27 CASSLYRGASYEQYF TGTGCCAGCAGTTTATACCGCGGGGCGTCCTACGAGCAGTACTTC
14 NA NA TRBJ2-7 TRBV15 CATSREEGDYEQYF TGTGCCACCAGCAGAGAAGAGGGGGACTACGAGCAGTACTTC
14 NA NA TRBJ2-5 TRBV4-2 CASSQESSQETQYF TGTGCCAGCAGCCAAGAATCTAGCCAAGAGACCCAGTACTTC
12 few NA TRBJ1-1 TRBV20-1 CSALGVNTEAFF TGCAGTGCCCTCGGGGTAAACACTGAAGCTTTCTTT
16 NA NA TRBJ2-3 TRBV5-4 CASSPTGTSSTDTQYF TGTGCCAGCAGCCCAACAGGGACCTCTAGCACAGATACGCAGTATTTT
14 NA NA TRBJ1-6 TRBV7-2 CASSFGTDNSPLHF TGTGCCAGCAGCTTTGGGACCGATAATTCACCCCTCCACTTT
16 NA NA TRBJ1-1 TRBV11-2 CASSPQGGRGNTEAFF TGTGCCAGCAGCCCGCAGGGAGGGAGGGGGAACACTGAAGCTTTCTTT